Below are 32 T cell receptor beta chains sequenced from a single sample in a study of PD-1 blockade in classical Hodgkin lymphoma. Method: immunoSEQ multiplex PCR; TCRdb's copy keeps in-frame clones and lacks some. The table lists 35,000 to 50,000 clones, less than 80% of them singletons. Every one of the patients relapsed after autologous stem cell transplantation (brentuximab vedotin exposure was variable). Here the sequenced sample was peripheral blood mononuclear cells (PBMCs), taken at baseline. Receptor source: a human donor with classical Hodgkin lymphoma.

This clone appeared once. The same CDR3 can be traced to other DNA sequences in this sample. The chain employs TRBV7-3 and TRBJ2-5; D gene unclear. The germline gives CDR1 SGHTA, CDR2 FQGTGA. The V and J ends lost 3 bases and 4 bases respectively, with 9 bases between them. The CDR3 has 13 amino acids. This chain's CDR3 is CASSLSLGETQYF. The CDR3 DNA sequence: TGTGCCAGCAGCTTGTCCCTCGGAGAGACCCAGTACTTC.

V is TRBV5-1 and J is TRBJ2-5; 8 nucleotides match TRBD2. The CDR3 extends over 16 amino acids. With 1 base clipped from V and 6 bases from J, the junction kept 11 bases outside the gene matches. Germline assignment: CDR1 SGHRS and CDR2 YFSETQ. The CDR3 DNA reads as TGCGCCAGCAGCTTGTATCCAGCGGGAGATTTGAAGACCCAGTACTTC. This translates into CASSLYPAGDLKTQYF. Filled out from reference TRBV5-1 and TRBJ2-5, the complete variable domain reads KAGVTQTPRYLIKTRGQQVTLSCSPISGHRSVSWYQQTPGQGLQFLFEYFSETQRNKGNFPGRFSGRQFSNSRSEMNVSTLELGDSALYLCASSLYPAGDLKTQYFGPGTRLLVL.

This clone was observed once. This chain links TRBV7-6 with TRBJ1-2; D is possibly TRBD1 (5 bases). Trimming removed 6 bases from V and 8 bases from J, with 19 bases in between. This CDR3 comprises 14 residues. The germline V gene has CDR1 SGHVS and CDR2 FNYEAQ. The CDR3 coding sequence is TGTGCCAGCAGTCCCGACGGGCAGGGCGGAGGCTACACCTTC. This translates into CASSPDGQGGGYTF. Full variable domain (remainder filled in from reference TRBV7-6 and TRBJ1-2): GAGVSQSPRYKVTKRGQDVALRCDPISGHVSLYWYRQALGQGPEFLTYFNYEAQQDKSGLPNDRFSAERPEGSISTLTIQRTEQRDSAMYRCASSPDGQGGGYTFGSGTRLTVV.

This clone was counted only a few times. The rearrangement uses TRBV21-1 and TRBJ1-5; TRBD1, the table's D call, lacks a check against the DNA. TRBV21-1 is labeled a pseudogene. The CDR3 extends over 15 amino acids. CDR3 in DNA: TGTGCCAGCAGCAAAAGGGGACAGGGGGGCCAGCCCCAGCATTTT. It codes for CASSKRGQGGQPQHF.

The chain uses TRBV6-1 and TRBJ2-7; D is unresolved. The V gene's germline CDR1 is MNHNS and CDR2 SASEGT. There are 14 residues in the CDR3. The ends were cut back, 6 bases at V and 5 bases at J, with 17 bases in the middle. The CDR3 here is CASRKVGSGDEQYF. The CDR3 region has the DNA TGTGCCAGCAGGAAGGTGGGGTCCGGCGACGAGCAGTACTTC.

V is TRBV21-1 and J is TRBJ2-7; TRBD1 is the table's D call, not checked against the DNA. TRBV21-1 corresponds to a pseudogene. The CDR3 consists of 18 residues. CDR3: CASSKNMTGGDTRYEQYF. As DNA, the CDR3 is TGTGCCAGCAGCAAAAATATGACAGGGGGGGATACGCGATACGAGCAGTACTTC.

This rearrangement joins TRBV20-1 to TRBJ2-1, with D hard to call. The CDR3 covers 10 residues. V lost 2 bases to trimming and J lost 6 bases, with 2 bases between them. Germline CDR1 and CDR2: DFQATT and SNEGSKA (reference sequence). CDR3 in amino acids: CSARSNEQFF. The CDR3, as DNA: TGCAGTGCTAGAAGCAATGAGCAGTTCTTC.

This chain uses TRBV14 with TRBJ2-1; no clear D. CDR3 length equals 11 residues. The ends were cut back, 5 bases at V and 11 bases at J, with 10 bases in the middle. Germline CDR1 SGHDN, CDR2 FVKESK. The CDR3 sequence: CASSVSAKQFF. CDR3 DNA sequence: TGTGCCAGCAGCGTCTCAGCCAAGCAGTTCTTC.

CDR3 protein: CASSIRQFYNEQFF. CDR3 nucleotides: TGTGCCAGTAGTATCCGGCAGTTTTACAATGAGCAGTTCTTC. The rearrangement joins TRBV19 to TRBJ2-1; D is unclear. V was shortened by 3 bases and J by 4 bases, with 10 bases between the two germline ends. This CDR3 has 14 amino acids. Per germline, CDR1 LNHDA and CDR2 SQIVND (reference sequence).

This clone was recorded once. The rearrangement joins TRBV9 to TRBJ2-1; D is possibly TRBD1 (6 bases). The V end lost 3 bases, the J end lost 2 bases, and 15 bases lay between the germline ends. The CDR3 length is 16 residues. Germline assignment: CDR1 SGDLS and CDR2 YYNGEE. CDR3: CASSATGTVAYNEQFF. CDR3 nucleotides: TGTGCCAGCAGCGCGACAGGTACGGTAGCCTACAATGAGCAGTTCTTC.

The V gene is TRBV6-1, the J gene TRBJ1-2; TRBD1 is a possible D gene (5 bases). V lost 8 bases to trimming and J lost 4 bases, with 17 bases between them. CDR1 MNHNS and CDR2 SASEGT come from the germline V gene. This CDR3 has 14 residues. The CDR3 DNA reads TGTGCCAGCGGTATTCTAGGCAGGGTCTATGGCTACACCTTC. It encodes CASGILGRVYGYTF.

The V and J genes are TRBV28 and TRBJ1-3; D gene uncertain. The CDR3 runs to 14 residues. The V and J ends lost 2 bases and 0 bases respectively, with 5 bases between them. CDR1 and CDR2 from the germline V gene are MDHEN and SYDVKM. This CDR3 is CASSLLDSGNTIYF. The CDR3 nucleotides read TGTGCCAGCAGTTTACTAGACTCTGGAAACACCATATATTTT.

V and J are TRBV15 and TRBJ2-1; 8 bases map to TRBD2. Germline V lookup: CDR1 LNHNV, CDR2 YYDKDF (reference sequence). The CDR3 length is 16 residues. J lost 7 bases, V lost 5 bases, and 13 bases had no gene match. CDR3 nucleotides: TGTGCCACCAGCTCCGGACCTATAGCGGGATGGAATGAGCAGTTCTTC. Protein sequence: CATSSGPIAGWNEQFF.

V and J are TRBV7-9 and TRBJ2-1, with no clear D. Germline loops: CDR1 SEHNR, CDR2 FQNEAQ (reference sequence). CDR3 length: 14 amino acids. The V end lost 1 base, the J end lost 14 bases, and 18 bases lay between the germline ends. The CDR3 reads CASSLDLLWSREFF. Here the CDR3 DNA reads TGTGCCAGCAGCTTAGACCTTTTATGGAGCCGGGAGTTCTTC.

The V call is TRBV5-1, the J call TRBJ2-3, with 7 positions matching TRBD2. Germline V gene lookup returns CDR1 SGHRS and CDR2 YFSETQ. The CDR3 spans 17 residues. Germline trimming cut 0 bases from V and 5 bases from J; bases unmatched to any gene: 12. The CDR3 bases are TGCGCCAGCAGCTTGGGCCAAGGGACTACGATTATAGATACGCAGTATTTT. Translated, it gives CASSLGQGTTIIDTQYF.

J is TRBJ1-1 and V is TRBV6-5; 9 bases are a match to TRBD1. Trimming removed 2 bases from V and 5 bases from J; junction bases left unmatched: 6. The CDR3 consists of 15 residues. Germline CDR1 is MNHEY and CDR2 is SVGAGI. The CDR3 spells CASSYGQGFRTEAFF. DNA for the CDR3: TGTGCCAGCAGTTACGGACAGGGGTTCCGAACTGAAGCTTTCTTT.

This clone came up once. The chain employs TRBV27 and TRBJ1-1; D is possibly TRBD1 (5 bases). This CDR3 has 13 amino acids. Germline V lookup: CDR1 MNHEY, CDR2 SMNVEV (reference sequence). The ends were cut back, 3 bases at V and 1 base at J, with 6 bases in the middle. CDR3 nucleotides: TGTGCCAGCAGTTTGAGGGGGAACACTGAAGCTTTCTTT. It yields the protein CASSLRGNTEAFF.

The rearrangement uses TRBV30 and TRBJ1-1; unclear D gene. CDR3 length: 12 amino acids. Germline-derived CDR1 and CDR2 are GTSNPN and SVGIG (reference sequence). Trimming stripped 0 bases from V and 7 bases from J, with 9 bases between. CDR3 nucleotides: TGTGCCTGGAGTGTATCCCCGGTTGAAGCTTTCTTT. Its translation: CAWSVSPVEAFF.

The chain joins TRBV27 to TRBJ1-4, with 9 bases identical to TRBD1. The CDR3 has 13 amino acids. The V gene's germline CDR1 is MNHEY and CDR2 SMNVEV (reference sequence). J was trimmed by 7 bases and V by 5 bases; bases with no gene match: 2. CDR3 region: CASSNRGREKLFF. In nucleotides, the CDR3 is TGTGCCAGCAGTAACAGGGGGCGTGAAAAACTGTTTTTT.

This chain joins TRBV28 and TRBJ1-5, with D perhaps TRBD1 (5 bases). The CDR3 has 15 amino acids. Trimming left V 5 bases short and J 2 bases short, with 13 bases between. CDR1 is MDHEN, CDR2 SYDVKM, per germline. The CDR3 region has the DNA TGTGCCAGCAGTCCCGGGGGTGGGGGCAATCAGCCCCAGCATTTT. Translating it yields CASSPGGGGNQPQHF.

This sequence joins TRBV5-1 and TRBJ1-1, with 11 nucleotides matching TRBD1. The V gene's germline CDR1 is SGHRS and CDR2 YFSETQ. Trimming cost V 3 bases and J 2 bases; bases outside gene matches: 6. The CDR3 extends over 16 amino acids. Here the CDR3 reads CASSYGQGAINTEAFF. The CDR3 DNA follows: TGCGCCAGCAGCTACGGACAGGGGGCCATTAACACTGAAGCTTTCTTT.

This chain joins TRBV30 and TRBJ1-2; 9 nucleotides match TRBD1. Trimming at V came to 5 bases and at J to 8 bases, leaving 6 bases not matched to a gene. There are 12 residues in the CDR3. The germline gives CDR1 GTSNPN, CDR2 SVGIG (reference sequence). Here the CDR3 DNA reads TGTGCCTGGGGGGACAGGGTGCGAGGCTACACCTTC. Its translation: CAWGDRVRGYTF.

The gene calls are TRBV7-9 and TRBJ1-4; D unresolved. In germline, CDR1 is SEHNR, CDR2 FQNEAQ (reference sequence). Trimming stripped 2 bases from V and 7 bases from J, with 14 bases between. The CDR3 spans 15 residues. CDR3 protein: CASSLRSRGSEKLFF. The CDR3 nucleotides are TGTGCCAGCAGCTTAAGGTCGAGAGGGAGTGAAAAACTGTTTTTT.

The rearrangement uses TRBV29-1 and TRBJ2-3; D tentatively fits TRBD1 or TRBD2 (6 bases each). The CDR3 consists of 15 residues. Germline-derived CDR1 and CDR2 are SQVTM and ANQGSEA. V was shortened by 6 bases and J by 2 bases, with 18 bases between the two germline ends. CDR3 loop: CSVGGSLGPTDTQYF. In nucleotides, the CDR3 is TGCAGCGTGGGGGGCTCCTTGGGACCCACAGATACGCAGTATTTT.

The CDR3 reads CASSIDPSGRYDYGYTF. The CDR3 DNA reads TGTGCCAGTAGTATAGACCCGTCCGGTCGCTATGACTATGGCTACACCTTC. The rearrangement uses TRBV19 and TRBJ1-2; D unclear. This CDR3 spans 17 amino acids. Germline CDR1 LNHDA, CDR2 SQIVND (reference sequence). V gave up 0 bases and J gave up 3 bases, with 17 bases separating them.

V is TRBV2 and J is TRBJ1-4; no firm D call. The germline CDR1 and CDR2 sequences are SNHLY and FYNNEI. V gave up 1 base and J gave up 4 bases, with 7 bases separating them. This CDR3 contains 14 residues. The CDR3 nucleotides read TGTGCCAGCAGTGAAGGCTTTCTTAATGAAAAACTGTTTTTT. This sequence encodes CASSEGFLNEKLFF.

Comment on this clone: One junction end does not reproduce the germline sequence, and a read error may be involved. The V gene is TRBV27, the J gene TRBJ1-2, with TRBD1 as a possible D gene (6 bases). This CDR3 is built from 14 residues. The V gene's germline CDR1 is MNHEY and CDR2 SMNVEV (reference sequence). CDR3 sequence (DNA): TGTGCCAGCAGTAAGGGGGACGGGAACTATAGCTACACCTTC. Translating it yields CASSKGDGNYSYTF.

CDR3 protein: CASRLLWDRDGTEAFF. The CDR3 DNA is TGTGCCAGCAGATTACTATGGGACAGGGATGGAACTGAAGCTTTCTTT. This sequence joins TRBV6-6 and TRBJ1-1; 9 positions agree with TRBD1. CDR1 is MNHNY and CDR2 is SVGAGI in the germline V gene (reference sequence). V was clipped by 6 bases and J by 5 bases; unmatched bases: 13. This CDR3 is 16 amino acids long.

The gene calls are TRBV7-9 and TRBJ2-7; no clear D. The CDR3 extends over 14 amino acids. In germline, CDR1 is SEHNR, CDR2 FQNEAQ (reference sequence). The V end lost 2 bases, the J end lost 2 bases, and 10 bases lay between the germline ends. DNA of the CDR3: TGTGCCAGCAGCTTATCCCACGGAACCTACGAGCAGTACTTC. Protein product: CASSLSHGTYEQYF.

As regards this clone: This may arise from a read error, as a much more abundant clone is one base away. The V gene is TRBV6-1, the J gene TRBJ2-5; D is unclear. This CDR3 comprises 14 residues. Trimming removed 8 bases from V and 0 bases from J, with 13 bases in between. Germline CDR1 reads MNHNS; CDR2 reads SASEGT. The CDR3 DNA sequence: TGTGCCAGCGCGGCTCCCCCAGACCAAGAGACCCAGTACTTC. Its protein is CASAAPPDQETQYF.

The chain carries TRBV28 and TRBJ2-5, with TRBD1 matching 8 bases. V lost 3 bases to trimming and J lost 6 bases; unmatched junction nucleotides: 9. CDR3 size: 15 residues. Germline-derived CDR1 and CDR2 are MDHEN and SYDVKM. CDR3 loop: CASSFLDRDAKTQYF. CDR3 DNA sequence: TGTGCCAGCAGTTTCTTGGACAGGGACGCAAAGACCCAGTACTTC.

CDR3 protein: CASSLEKRANQPQHF. The CDR3 region has the DNA TGTGCCAGCAGCTTAGAAAAGAGAGCCAATCAGCCCCAGCATTTT. The chain combines TRBV7-8 with TRBJ1-5; D not resolved. V was clipped by 1 base and J by 3 bases, with 10 bases between them. Germline CDR1 SGHVS, CDR2 FQNEAQ. There are 15 residues in the CDR3.